This TCR beta chain was sequenced in a study of a mutant IDH1 vaccine in newly diagnosed glioma (dated by TCRdb to 2020 to 2023). Notes on the research overall: Patients were given eight vaccinations, in weeks 1, 3, 5, 7, 11, 15, 19 and 23, which matched visits V03 through V10. Peripheral blood was collected at six visits: V03 (baseline), V05, V07, V10, V12 and V13. Longitudinal TCRB deep sequencing was performed for 20 to 25 treated patients wherever samples were available for exploratory analyses. Before enrollment, patients had received standard therapy of radiotherapy alone, temozolomide alone, or radiochemotherapy with temozolomide; most received the combination. Of the approximately 35 treated patients, approximately 62% were male and about 40% were female, and the mean age was approximately 41 years. Vaccination started 4-6 weeks after radiotherapy alone, or was given together with temozolomide cycles in the groups whose treatment included chemotherapy. Overall study results and their limits: It was noted by the authors that analyses of patient blood samples could not be reproduced owing to sample limitations. No apparent relationship was observed between pseudoprogression and alterations in the top peripheral T cell clonotypes detected by TCRB sequencing. Selection of PBMC samples for TCRB deep sequencing was based on availability. Immune responses induced by the vaccine were seen in around 93% of patients across multiple MHC alleles.

V and J are truncated by 6 bases and 1 base respectively, leaving an intervening sequence of 16 bases. Measured from the cysteine to the phenylalanine, the CDR3 is 16 residues long. The CDR3 DNA has 48 bases and is translated from base 1. CDR1 LGHNT and CDR2 FRNRAP are derived from the germline V gene. As for this clone: It lacks a known antigen. One base away there is no much larger clone; base qualities are not given.

This specimen's time point label, interpreted: week 23, last vaccination. Each vaccine dose was 300 ug of a 20-mer mutant IDH1 peptide in Montanide, given subcutaneously with topical imiquimod. The donors had newly diagnosed IDH1-mutant astrocytomas of WHO grade 3 or 4 that showed loss of nuclear ATRX. The samples were drawn from NOA16, a multicentre, single-arm, open-label phase I trial in Germany that tested a mutant IDH1 peptide vaccine in humans for the first time. Genomic DNA for TCRB sequencing was extracted from EDTA blood using the DNeasy Blood and Tissue Kit. Libraries were prepared through the immunoSEQ multiplex PCR assay. Rearranged TCR beta chain sequences were amplified with the hsTCRB Kit following the manufacturer's protocol. Sequencing of TCRB libraries was carried out on an Illumina MiSeq. The authors' pipeline ran thus. The kit vendor's proprietary platform handled demultiplexing, trimming and gene mapping. Held by TCRdb, this immuneACCESS table contains in-frame sequences only and omits some clones. Under half of the omission traces to an unresolved V gene where checked; the cause of the rest is unknown. The D gene and trimming were derived from the DNA, and the V and J assignments and clone size from that table. This sample has roughly 50,000 clones in its table, and roughly 77% of those were observed once. The ten largest account for approximately 8.2% of the sample.

The sequence links TRBV12-5 to TRBJ1-5; tentative D gene TRBD1, with 6 bases matching. This sample comprised PBMCs, obtained from a glioma patient whose treatment included an IDH1 peptide vaccine. The TCR was taken from a woman aged 40 to 49 with glioma. Some clones in this sample may be carry-over from other donors' samples. The nucleotide sequence reads TGTGCTAGTGGCCCTAGCGGGGGGGCGAGCAATCAGCCCCAGCATTTT. Translation gives CASGPSGGASNQPQHF.